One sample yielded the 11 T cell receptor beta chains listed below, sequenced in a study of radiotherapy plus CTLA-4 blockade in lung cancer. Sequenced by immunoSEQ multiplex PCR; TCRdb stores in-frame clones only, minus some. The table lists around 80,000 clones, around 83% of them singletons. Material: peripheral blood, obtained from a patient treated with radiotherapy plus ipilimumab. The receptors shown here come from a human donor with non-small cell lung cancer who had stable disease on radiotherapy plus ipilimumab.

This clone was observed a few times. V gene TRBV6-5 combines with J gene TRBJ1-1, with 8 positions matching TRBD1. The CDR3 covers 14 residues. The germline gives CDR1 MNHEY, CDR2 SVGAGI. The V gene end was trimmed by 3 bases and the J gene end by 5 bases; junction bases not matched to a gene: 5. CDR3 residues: CASSYDRGGTEAFF. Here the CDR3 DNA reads TGTGCCAGCAGTTATGACAGGGGAGGGACTGAAGCTTTCTTT.

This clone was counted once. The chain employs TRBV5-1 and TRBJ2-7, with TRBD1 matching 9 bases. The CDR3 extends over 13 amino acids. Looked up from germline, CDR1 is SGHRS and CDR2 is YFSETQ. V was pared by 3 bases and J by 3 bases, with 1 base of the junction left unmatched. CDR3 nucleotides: TGCGCCAGCAGCTCGGGACAGGGCTACGAGCAGTACTTC. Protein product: CASSSGQGYEQYF.

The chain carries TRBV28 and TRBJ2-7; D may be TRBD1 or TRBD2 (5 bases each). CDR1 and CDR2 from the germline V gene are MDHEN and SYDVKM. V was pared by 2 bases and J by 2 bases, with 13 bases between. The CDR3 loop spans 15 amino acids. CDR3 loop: CASSLPGPLTYEQYF. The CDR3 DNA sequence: TGTGCCAGCAGTTTACCGGGACCCCTGACCTACGAGCAGTACTTC.

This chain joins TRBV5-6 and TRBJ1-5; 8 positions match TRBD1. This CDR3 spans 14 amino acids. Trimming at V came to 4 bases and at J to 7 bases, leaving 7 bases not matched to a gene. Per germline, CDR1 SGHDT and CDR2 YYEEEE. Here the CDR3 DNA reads TGTGCCAGCAGCGTATGGACAGGGAGGCAGCCCCAGCATTTT. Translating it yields CASSVWTGRQPQHF.

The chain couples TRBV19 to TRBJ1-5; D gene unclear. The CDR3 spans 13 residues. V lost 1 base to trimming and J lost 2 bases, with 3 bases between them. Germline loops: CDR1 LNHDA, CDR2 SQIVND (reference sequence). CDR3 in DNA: TGTGCCAGTAGTATAGGCCGCAATCAGCCCCAGCATTTT. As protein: CASSIGRNQPQHF.

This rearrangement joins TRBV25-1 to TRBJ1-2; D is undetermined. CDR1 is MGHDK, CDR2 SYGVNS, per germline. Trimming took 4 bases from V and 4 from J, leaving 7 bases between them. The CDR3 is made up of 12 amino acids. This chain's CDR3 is CASSAPIYGYTF. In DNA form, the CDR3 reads TGTGCCAGCAGTGCACCGATCTATGGCTACACCTTC.

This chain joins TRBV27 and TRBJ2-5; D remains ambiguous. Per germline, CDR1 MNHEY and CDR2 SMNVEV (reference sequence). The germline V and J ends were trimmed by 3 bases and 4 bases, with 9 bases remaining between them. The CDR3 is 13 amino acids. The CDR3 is CASSLNGLETQYF. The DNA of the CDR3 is TGTGCCAGCAGTTTGAACGGTTTAGAGACCCAGTACTTC.

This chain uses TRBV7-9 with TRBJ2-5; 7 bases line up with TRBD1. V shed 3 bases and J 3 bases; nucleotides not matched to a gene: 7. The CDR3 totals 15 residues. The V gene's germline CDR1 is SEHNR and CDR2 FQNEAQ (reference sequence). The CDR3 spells CASSFGTGVKETQYF. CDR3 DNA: TGTGCCAGCAGCTTTGGAACAGGGGTGAAAGAGACCCAGTACTTC. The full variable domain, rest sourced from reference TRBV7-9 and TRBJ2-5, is DTGVSQNPRHKITKRGQNVTFRCDPISEHNRLYWYRQTLGQGPEFLTYFQNEAQLEKSRLLSDRFSAERPKGSFSTLEIQRTEQGDSAMYLCASSFGTGVKETQYFGPGTRLLVL.

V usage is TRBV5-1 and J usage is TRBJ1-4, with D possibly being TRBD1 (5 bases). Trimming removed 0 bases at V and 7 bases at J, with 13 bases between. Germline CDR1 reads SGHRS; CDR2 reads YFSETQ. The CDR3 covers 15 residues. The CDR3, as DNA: TGCGCCAGCAGCTTGGGGACACGGTTGGTTGAAAAACTGTTTTTT. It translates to CASSLGTRLVEKLFF.

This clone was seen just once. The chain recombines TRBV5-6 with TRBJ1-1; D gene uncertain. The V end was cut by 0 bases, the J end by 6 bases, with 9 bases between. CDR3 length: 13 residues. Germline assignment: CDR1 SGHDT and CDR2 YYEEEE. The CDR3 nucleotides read TGTGCCAGCAGCTTGGATCGGGGTTCTGAAGCTTTCTTT. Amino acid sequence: CASSLDRGSEAFF.

The CDR3, as DNA: TGCGCCAGCAGTCAGGGGCGCGAGCAGTTCTTC. The encoded protein is CASSQGREQFF. V usage is TRBV10-1 and J usage is TRBJ2-1, with D perhaps matching TRBD1 (6 bases). Germline values: CDR1 WNHNN, CDR2 SYGVQD (reference sequence). This CDR3 spans 11 amino acids. V was shortened by 5 bases and J by 10 bases, with 9 bases between the two germline ends.